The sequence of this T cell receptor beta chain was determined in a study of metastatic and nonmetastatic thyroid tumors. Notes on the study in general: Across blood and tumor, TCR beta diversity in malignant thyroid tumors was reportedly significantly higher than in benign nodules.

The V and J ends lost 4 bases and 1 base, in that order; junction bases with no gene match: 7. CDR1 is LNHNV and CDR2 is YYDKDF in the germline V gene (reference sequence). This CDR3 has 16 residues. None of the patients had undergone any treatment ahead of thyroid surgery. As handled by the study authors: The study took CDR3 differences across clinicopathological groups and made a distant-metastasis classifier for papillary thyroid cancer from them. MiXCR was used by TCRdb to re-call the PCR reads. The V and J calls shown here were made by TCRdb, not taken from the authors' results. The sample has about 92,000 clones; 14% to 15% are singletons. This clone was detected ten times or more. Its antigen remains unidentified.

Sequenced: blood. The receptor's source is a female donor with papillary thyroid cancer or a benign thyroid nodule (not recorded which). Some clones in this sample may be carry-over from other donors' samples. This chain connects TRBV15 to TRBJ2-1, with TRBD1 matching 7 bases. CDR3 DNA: TGTGCCACCAGCACCCCTAGGGGGCCTTCCTACAATGAGCAGTTCTTC. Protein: CATSTPRGPSYNEQFF.